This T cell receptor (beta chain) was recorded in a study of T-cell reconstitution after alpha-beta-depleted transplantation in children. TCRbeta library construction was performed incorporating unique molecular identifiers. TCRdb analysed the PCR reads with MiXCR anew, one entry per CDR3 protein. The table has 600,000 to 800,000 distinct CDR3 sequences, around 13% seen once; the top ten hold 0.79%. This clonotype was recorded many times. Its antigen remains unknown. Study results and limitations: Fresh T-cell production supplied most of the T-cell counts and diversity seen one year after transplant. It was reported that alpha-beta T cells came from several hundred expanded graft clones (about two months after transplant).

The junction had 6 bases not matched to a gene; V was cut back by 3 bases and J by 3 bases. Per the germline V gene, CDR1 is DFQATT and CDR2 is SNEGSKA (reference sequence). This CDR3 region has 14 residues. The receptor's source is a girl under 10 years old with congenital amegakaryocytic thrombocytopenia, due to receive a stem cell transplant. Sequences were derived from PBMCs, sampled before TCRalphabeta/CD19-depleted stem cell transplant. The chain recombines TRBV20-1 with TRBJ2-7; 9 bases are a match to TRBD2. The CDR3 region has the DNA TGCAGTGCTAGGGGTTTAGCGGGAGTCTACGAGCAGTACTTC. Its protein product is CSARGLAGVYEQYF.